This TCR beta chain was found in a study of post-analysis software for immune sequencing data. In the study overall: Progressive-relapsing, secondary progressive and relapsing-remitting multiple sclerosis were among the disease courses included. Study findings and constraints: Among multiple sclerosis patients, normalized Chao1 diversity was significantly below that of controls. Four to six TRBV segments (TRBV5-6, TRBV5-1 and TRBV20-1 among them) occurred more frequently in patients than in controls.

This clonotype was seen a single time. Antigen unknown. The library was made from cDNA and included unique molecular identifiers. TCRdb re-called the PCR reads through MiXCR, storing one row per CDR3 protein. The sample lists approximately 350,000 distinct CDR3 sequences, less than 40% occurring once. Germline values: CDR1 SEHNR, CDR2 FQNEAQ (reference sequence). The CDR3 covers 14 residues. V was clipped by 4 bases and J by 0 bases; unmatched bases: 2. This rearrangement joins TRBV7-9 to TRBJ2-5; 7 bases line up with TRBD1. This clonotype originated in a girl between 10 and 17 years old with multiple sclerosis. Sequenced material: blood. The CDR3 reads CASSSTGDQETQYF. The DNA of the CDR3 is TGTGCCAGCAGCTCCACAGGGGACCAAGAGACCCAGTACTTC.